There are many counts of the clone carrying this T cell receptor beta chain. Its cognate antigen is unknown. Germline is not matched at one junction end, which may reflect a read error. Looked up from germline, CDR1 is SEHNR and CDR2 is FQNEAQ (reference sequence). The CDR3 extends over 14 amino acids. Production of TCR cDNA was by 5'RACE template switching, which also added a universal primer site and UMIs. Via MiXCR, TCRdb re-called the 5' RACE reads, giving one row per CDR3 protein. The table has a few hundred thousand distinct CDR3 sequences, about 3.5% seen once; the top ten hold 23%. These data are taken from a study of T cells after yellow fever vaccination. Turning to the study itself: Any fraction with a low cell number was prepared using SMART-Seq v4 Ultra Low Input. General study points: Once the booster was given, most primary-vaccination clones reappeared, at about 97% for CD4 and around 90% for CD8. Abundant clonotypes (contaminants from the bulk population) could be present in FACS-sorted repertoires.

The V gene is TRBV7-9, the J gene TRBJ2-5; D is possibly TRBD1 (6 bases). This TCR was sampled from a man younger than 35 who received the YFV17D yellow fever vaccine. This sample comprised PBMCs, obtained on the day of the yellow fever booster vaccination. DNA for the CDR3: TGTGCCAGCAGCGACATTCGGGGACAAGGGACCCAGTACTTC. It is translated as CASSDIRGQGTQYF.